This T cell receptor (beta chain) was sequenced during a study of OX40 agonist ivuxolimab in advanced cancers. Assay: immunoSEQ multiplex PCR; the TCRdb copy retains only in-frame clones and omits some. The repertoire consists of fewer than 50,000 clones, with roughly 80% occurring once and the leading ten covering 12%. The CDR3 consists of 12 residues. With 5 bases removed from V and 6 bases from J, the gap between germline ends came to 8 bases. CDR1 and CDR2 from the germline V gene are MDHEN and SYDVKM. V and J are TRBV28 and TRBJ1-5; D gene uncertain. This receptor was obtained from an adult with an advanced solid tumor such as melanoma, head and neck, liver or kidney cancer. Sample: CD4+ or CD8+ T cells sorted from blood, taken in a trial of the OX40 agonist ivuxolimab. The CDR3 sequence: CASSMGFQPQHF. Written as DNA, the CDR3 is TGTGCCAGCAGTATGGGGTTTCAGCCCCAGCATTTT.